Shown below are 13 T cell receptor beta chains from a single sample sequenced in a study of OX40 agonist ivuxolimab in advanced cancers. Measured with immunoSEQ multiplex PCR; TCRdb has only the in-frame clones, and not every one. The sample consists of around 80,000 clones, about nine tenths of them appearing once. This specimen consisted of CD4+ or CD8+ T cells sorted from blood, obtained in a trial of the OX40 agonist ivuxolimab. These receptors were collected from an adult with an advanced solid tumor such as melanoma, head and neck, liver or kidney cancer.

The CDR3 nucleotides are TGTGCCAGCAGTCGCCGACAGGGTGGCACCGGGGAGCTGTTTTTT. The encoded protein is CASSRRQGGTGELFF. The chain uses TRBV27 and TRBJ2-2; 7 bases map to TRBD1. CDR1 is MNHEY, CDR2 SMNVEV, per germline (reference sequence). Germline trimming cut 5 bases from V and 4 bases from J; bases unmatched to any gene: 7. The CDR3 spans 15 residues.

V usage is TRBV7-3 and J usage is TRBJ2-7; 8 positions agree with TRBD1. This CDR3 has 14 amino acids. Per the germline V gene, CDR1 is SGHTA and CDR2 is FQGTGA. The J segment lost 2 bases and the V segment lost 5 bases, leaving 5 bases of the junction unmatched. CDR3 DNA: TGTGCCAGCAGCCCGGGGGACAGGCCCTACGAGCAGTACTTC. It is translated as CASSPGDRPYEQYF.

The chain couples TRBV30 to TRBJ2-6, with D perhaps matching TRBD1 or TRBD2 (5 bases each). Trimming took off 4 bases at V and 0 bases at J, with 25 bases between the two ends. CDR1 is GTSNPN and CDR2 is SVGIG in the germline V gene (reference sequence). The CDR3 length is 20 residues. CDR3 amino acids: CAWMGSRAGRKSSGANVLTF. In DNA, the CDR3 is TGTGCCTGGATGGGGTCTCGGGCAGGGAGAAAAAGCTCTGGGGCCAACGTCCTGACTTTC.

The chain couples TRBV5-4 to TRBJ2-1; 8 bases line up with TRBD2. Looked up from germline, CDR1 is SGHNT and CDR2 is YYREEE (reference sequence). The CDR3 is made up of 16 amino acids. V shed 2 bases and J 0 bases; nucleotides not matched to a gene: 4. CDR3 protein: CASSLLAGSSYNEQFF. CDR3 DNA: TGTGCCAGCAGCTTATTAGCGGGAAGCTCCTACAATGAGCAGTTCTTC.

The gene calls are TRBV5-4 and TRBJ1-1, with 11 positions matching TRBD1. Per the germline V gene, CDR1 is SGHNT and CDR2 is YYREEE (reference sequence). V trimming: 1 base; J trimming: 6 bases; junction bases outside the gene matches: 8. This CDR3 has 16 residues. CDR3 nucleotides: TGTGCCAGCAGCTTGACCGGGACAGGGGGTCGGTCTGAAGCTTTCTTT. Protein sequence: CASSLTGTGGRSEAFF.

V usage is TRBV5-6 and J usage is TRBJ2-5; D is unresolved. Germline-derived CDR1 and CDR2 are SGHDT and YYEEEE. Trimming pared 4 bases from V and 2 bases from J, leaving 9 bases between. The CDR3 runs to 13 residues. CDR3 region: CASSPQVQETQYF. CDR3 coding DNA: TGTGCCAGCAGCCCTCAGGTTCAAGAGACCCAGTACTTC.

The chain combines TRBV19 with TRBJ2-3; 8 bases agree with TRBD2. CDR1 is LNHDA and CDR2 is SQIVND in the germline V gene (reference sequence). V shed 3 bases and J 2 bases; nucleotides not matched to a gene: 7. This CDR3 has 16 residues. CDR3 amino acids: CASSIGGGLATDTQYF. The DNA of the CDR3 is TGTGCCAGTAGTATCGGCGGGGGGCTAGCCACAGATACGCAGTATTTT.

V is TRBV29-1 and J is TRBJ2-7; D is unclear. The CDR3 is made up of 12 amino acids. V was shortened by 5 bases and J by 6 bases, with 14 bases between the two germline ends. Germline lookup yields CDR1 SQVTM and CDR2 ANQGSEA. The CDR3 DNA reads TGCAGCGTTTCCGACACGGACCGCGAGCAGTACTTC. Encoded protein: CSVSDTDREQYF.

V usage is TRBV6-1 and J usage is TRBJ2-2; D call uncertain. CDR3 length equals 11 residues. Trimming cost V 6 bases and J 1 base, with 0 bases left between them. CDR1 is MNHNS and CDR2 is SASEGT in the germline V gene. CDR3 residues: CASRNTGELFF. CDR3 coding DNA: TGTGCCAGCAGGAACACCGGGGAGCTGTTTTTT.

The J gene is TRBJ2-1, the V gene TRBV19, with TRBD2 identical over 11 bases. The ends lost 8 bases at V and 0 bases at J; junction bases unmatched: 6. This CDR3 has 16 residues. Germline-derived CDR1 and CDR2 are LNHDA and SQIVND (reference sequence). For the CDR3, the DNA is TGTGCCAGTGGACTAGCGGGCCTTAGCTCCTACAATGAGCAGTTCTTC. Protein: CASGLAGLSSYNEQFF.

The chain has TRBV25-1 and TRBJ2-5, with D possibly matching TRBD2 (6 bases). The better agreement between TRBJ2-7 and the DNA end casts doubt on the J call. The CDR3 consists of 14 residues. Germline CDR1 and CDR2: MGHDK and SYGVNS. CDR3 in amino acids: CASSEAGIAYEQYF. The CDR3 DNA reads as TGTGCCAGCAGTGAAGCGGGAATCGCCTACGAGCAGTACTTC.

This sequence joins TRBV30 and TRBJ2-3; D gene ambiguous. V gave up 5 bases and J gave up 6 bases, with 9 bases separating them. Per the germline V gene, CDR1 is GTSNPN and CDR2 is SVGIG (reference sequence). This CDR3 region has 11 residues. The CDR3 reads CAWEAGDTQYF. The DNA of the CDR3 is TGTGCCTGGGAAGCCGGTGATACGCAGTATTTT.

The V call is TRBV30, the J call TRBJ1-2; no reliable D call. Germline lookup yields CDR1 GTSNPN and CDR2 SVGIG (reference sequence). CDR3 length: 12 residues. V lost 0 bases, J lost 7 bases, and 9 bases lay in between. The CDR3 reads CAWSVGPGGYTF. DNA for the CDR3: TGTGCCTGGAGTGTAGGCCCAGGTGGCTACACCTTC.